The following is a T cell receptor (beta chain) sequence with its context. No cognate antigen has been identified for it. Base qualities are missing; no much larger clone stands one base away. Germline trimming: 3 bases from V, 7 bases from J; junction bases outside gene matches: 15. The CDR3, from cysteine to phenylalanine, totals 17 residues. The CDR3 DNA has 51 bases and is translated from base 1. The germline V gene (reference sequence) gives CDR1 as DFQATT and CDR2 as SNEGSKA. These data originate in a study of blood T cell repertoires in COVID-19 (dated by TCRdb to 2018 to 2021). About the study as a whole: Collaborator samples came from the United States, Italy and Spain and covered acute and convalescent phases of COVID-19. The prospective study material was composed of cDNA or gDNA derived from T cells, B-cell-depleted T cells, or PBMCs. Subjects who had been exposed to COVID-19, were actively infected with it, or had recovered from it provided the deeply sampled blood TCRbeta repertoires that made up the dataset. The repertoires were released in a freely available public database intended as a resource for research on the immune response to SARS-CoV-2. The samples were drawn from two sources: the first 160 participants of the ongoing ImmuneRACE study, and approximately 1,300 subjects contributed by 6 global collaborators. Nearly every sample came with metadata listing a de-identified subject ID, COVID-19 status, age in years and sex. Where available, HLA class I and class II types were taken from metadata supplied by the sample provider and were not determined by assay-based typing. The paper as a whole reports these results and caveats: The quantity of clinical and demographic metadata differed by source and by participant and was supplied without curation.

TCRbeta CDR3 regions were amplified from genomic DNA using the immunoSEQ Assay, a bias-controlled multiplex PCR. Concerning the study's data processing: The number of nucleated cells in each sample was estimated from the amplification of reference gene primers within the assay. Sequence reads were collapsed and filtered to measure the absolute abundance of every unique TCRbeta CDR3 rearrangement. For each sample, productive Simpson clonality was calculated as the square root of Simpson's diversity index over productive rearrangements. Sourced from immuneACCESS, this table was stored by TCRdb with only in-frame sequences that have V and J called. A share of the clones is absent; for the studies checked, an unresolved V gene accounts for under half, and the remainder has no known explanation. V and J calls and clone size are as listed in that table; D and trimming were resolved from the DNA. Here the sample has tens of thousands of clones; approximately 86% occur a single time. Of the sample, approximately 6.6% falls within the top ten clones.

Each collaborating institution followed its own protocols to collect whole blood in K2EDTA tubes. For TCRbeta analysis, collaborator samples were shipped as frozen whole blood, as isolated PBMCs, or as DNA extracted from either sample type. This clonotype originated in a man aged 50 or older with active COVID-19. This chain joins TRBV20-1 to TRBJ2-1, and TRBD2 matches 10 of the central bases. Sequencing input: peripheral blood. The CDR3 is CSASSSLAGEGINEQFF. The DNA is TGCAGTGCTAGTTCGAGTCTAGCGGGAGAGGGTATAAATGAGCAGTTCTTC.